This T cell receptor (beta chain) was sequenced for a study of cytomegalovirus exposure and HLA in healthy donors. On this clone itself: Its antigen is not known.

Whole-study findings and limits: A reported reduction in N-insertions relative to the roughly 670-donor mean was seen in an Asian-associated ancestry cluster in a later analysis. Beyond CMV serostatus, there was no information to go on about immune exposure. Follow-up analysis found HLA locus-dependent TCR association rates, highest for DRB1 and lowest for HLA-C. Cytomegalovirus-associated status was assigned to some 180 TCR beta chains.

60 Vbeta and 13 Jbeta primers were used in PCR. Here immunoSEQ multiplex PCR was the method, and the copy in TCRdb shows in-frame clones only, minus some. The table shows 99,000 or so clones, with around three quarters occurring only once. The receptor comes from a woman aged 18 to 35 in good health and CMV-seropositive. The sample taken for sequencing was PBMCs.

The CDR3 region is CASSYVSGGTGNEQFF. CDR3 coding DNA: TGTGCCAGCAGTTACGTTTCTGGAGGTACGGGGAATGAGCAGTTCTTC. This chain joins TRBV6-6 and TRBJ2-1, with D maybe TRBD2 (5 bases). V shed 2 bases and J shed 7 bases, with 18 bases lying between them. The CDR3 extends over 16 amino acids. Germline V lookup: CDR1 MNHNY, CDR2 SVGAGI (reference sequence).